Following are 22 T cell receptor beta chains from one sample sequenced in a study of CD8 T cells in ankylosing spondylitis. TCRdb fed the 5' RACE reads into MiXCR, producing one record per CDR3 protein. The table shows some 130,000 distinct CDR3 sequences, with roughly an eighth occurring only once. The sample comprised blood, either unsorted or a sorted T cell fraction (not recorded which). The receptors derive from a female donor with ankylosing spondylitis or in good health (not recorded which).

The V and J genes are TRBV19 and TRBJ2-1; unclear D gene. The CDR3 has 16 amino acids. Trimming cost V 4 bases and J 3 bases, with 16 bases left between them. Germline lookup yields CDR1 LNHDA and CDR2 SQIVND (reference sequence). Written as DNA, the CDR3 is TGTGCCAGTAGTAGAAGGGCCGCGGTGGGCTACAATGAGCAGTTCTTC. It translates to CASSRRAAVGYNEQFF.

V usage is TRBV6-5 and J usage is TRBJ2-1, with D tentatively TRBD1 or TRBD2 (6 bases each). Deletions cut 4 bases from V and 5 bases from J, with 12 bases between. Germline V lookup: CDR1 MNHEY, CDR2 SVGAGI. The CDR3 sequence is 14 residues long. The CDR3 loop reads CASSWGDINNEQFF. CDR3 DNA: TGTGCCAGCAGTTGGGGGGACATAAACAATGAGCAGTTCTTC.

This clonotype was recorded many times. The chain is built from TRBV20-1 and TRBJ2-3; 7 bases fit TRBD2. Germline trimming cut 6 bases from V and 2 bases from J; bases unmatched to any gene: 5. The CDR3 loop spans 13 amino acids. Germline V gene data show CDR1 as DFQATT and CDR2 as SNEGSKA (reference sequence). The CDR3 bases are TGCAGTGCCCTAGCGGCAAACACAGATACGCAGTATTTT. Translating gives CSALAANTDTQYF.

This clonotype was counted many times. The chain carries TRBV7-9 and TRBJ1-1; D is uncertain. Trimming shortened V by 5 bases and J by 6 bases, and 10 bases separated the two germline ends. Germline V gene lookup returns CDR1 SEHNR and CDR2 FQNEAQ (reference sequence). The length of the CDR3 is 12 residues. In DNA form, the CDR3 reads TGTGCCAGCAGCCATTCCAACGCTGAAGCTTTCTTT. Translating it yields CASSHSNAEAFF.

This clonotype appeared many times. The chain has TRBV5-1 and TRBJ2-7; TRBD1 matches 7 bases. CDR1 SGHRS and CDR2 YFSETQ come from the germline V gene. Trimming took 0 bases from V and 3 from J; bases not matched to a gene: 3. CDR3 length: 14 residues. This chain's CDR3 is CASSLVAGGYEQYF. CDR3 in DNA: TGCGCCAGCAGCTTGGTGGCAGGGGGCTACGAGCAGTACTTC. Full variable domain (outside the CDR3, taken from reference TRBV5-1 and TRBJ2-7): KAGVTQTPRYLIKTRGQQVTLSCSPISGHRSVSWYQQTPGQGLQFLFEYFSETQRNKGNFPGRFSGRQFSNSRSEMNVSTLELGDSALYLCASSLVAGGYEQYFGPGTRLTVT.

With respect to this clonotype: This sequence may be a read error, since a much larger clone differs from it by one base. This chain uses TRBV5-1 with TRBJ1-2; no firm D call. CDR3 length: 12 amino acids. CDR1 and CDR2 (germline): SGHRS, YFSETQ. This CDR3 reads CASSSYGDGYPF. For the CDR3, the DNA is TGCGCCAGCAGCTCGTATGGGGATGGCTACCCCTTC.

Many counts were recorded for this clonotype. J is TRBJ1-2 and V is TRBV20-1; D not certain. CDR3 size: 10 residues. Trimming removed 4 bases from V and 3 bases from J, with 3 bases in between. Germline CDR1 reads DFQATT; CDR2 reads SNEGSKA (reference sequence). CDR3 amino acids: CSATDYGYTF. CDR3 sequence (DNA): TGCAGTGCTACGGACTATGGCTACACCTTC.

This chain uses TRBV6-1 with TRBJ2-1; the D gene is possibly TRBD1 (7 bases). V shed 4 bases and J shed 1 base, with 11 bases lying between them. The CDR3 is made up of 15 amino acids. Germline-derived CDR1 and CDR2 are MNHNS and SASEGT. This chain's CDR3 is CASSGGDSSYNEQFF. The CDR3 DNA is TGTGCCAGCAGTGGGGGGGACAGTTCCTACAATGAGCAGTTCTTC.

This chain joins TRBV27 and TRBJ2-1; D assignment may be TRBD1 or TRBD2 (5 bases each). The CDR3 extends over 13 amino acids. Germline CDR1 reads MNHEY; CDR2 reads SMNVEV (reference sequence). The V end was cut by 3 bases, the J end by 8 bases, with 11 bases between. The CDR3 DNA reads TGTGCCAGCAGTTTTGTCGGGGCGGATGAGCAGTTCTTC. It encodes CASSFVGADEQFF.

This clonotype was recorded at least ten times. The rearrangement uses TRBV20-1 and TRBJ2-2; 9 bases align to TRBD2. CDR1 and CDR2 from the germline V gene are DFQATT and SNEGSKA (reference sequence). The ends lost 1 base at V and 0 bases at J; junction bases unmatched: 3. This CDR3 spans 16 amino acids. The CDR3 DNA reads TGCAGTGCTAGAGGTCTAGCGGGGTCGAACACCGGGGAGCTGTTTTTT. This translates into CSARGLAGSNTGELFF.

The chain uses TRBV27 and TRBJ2-7, with TRBD1 identical over 7 bases. Germline lookup yields CDR1 MNHEY and CDR2 SMNVEV (reference sequence). This CDR3 is 14 amino acids long. The V and J ends lost 5 bases and 3 bases, in that order; junction bases with no gene match: 7. CDR3 region: CASSPRQGHYEQYF. The CDR3 bases are TGTGCCAGCAGTCCTCGACAGGGTCACTACGAGCAGTACTTC.

J is TRBJ1-3 and V is TRBV7-9; D perhaps matches TRBD1 (5 bases). The CDR3 loop spans 15 amino acids. Germline V gene lookup returns CDR1 SEHNR and CDR2 FQNEAQ (reference sequence). V was pared by 5 bases and J by 0 bases, with 11 bases between. The CDR3 here is CASSMRGPSGNTIYF. As DNA, the CDR3 is TGTGCCAGCAGCATGCGGGGACCCTCTGGAAACACCATATATTTT.

This clonotype was seen repeatedly, ten times or more. The chain has TRBV5-1 and TRBJ1-1; D possibly corresponds to TRBD1 (5 bases). V shed 7 bases and J shed 9 bases, with 19 bases lying between them. The CDR3 has 13 residues. The germline V gene encodes CDR1 SGHRS and CDR2 YFSETQ. For the CDR3, the DNA is TGCGCCAGCGCACCGGACACGCTAAAAAAAGCTTTCTTT. It codes for CASAPDTLKKAFF.

The chain links TRBV20-1 to TRBJ2-7; 9 positions agree with TRBD2. The trim removed 6 bases at V and 6 bases at J, leaving 12 bases unmatched. Germline values: CDR1 DFQATT, CDR2 SNEGSKA (reference sequence). This CDR3 has 14 amino acids. DNA of the CDR3: TGCAGTGCCTCCCCGGGACTAGCCTCCGGCGAGCAGTACTTC. Its translation is CSASPGLASGEQYF.

Remarks on this clonotype: A much more abundant neighbour one base away suggests this may be a read error. The gene calls are TRBV5-1 and TRBJ2-7; 8 nucleotides agree with TRBD1. CDR1 is SGHRS, CDR2 YFSETQ, per germline. This CDR3 contains 16 residues. The CDR3 sequence: CANSLDWTGINEEQYF. CDR3 DNA sequence: TGCGCCAACAGCTTGGACTGGACAGGGATTAACGAAGAGCAGTACTTC.

Ten or more counts support this clonotype. The J gene is TRBJ2-1, the V gene TRBV20-1; 11 bases line up with TRBD2. Germline-derived CDR1 and CDR2 are DFQATT and SNEGSKA (reference sequence). V trimming: 3 bases; J trimming: 3 bases; junction bases outside the gene matches: 7. The CDR3 loop spans 16 amino acids. In nucleotides, the CDR3 is TGCAGTGCTAGCAGACTAGCGGGATCTGACTACAATGAGCAGTTCTTC. Translated, it gives CSASRLAGSDYNEQFF.

At least ten counts were recorded for this clonotype. The V call is TRBV9, the J call TRBJ2-3, with 10 bases aligning to TRBD2. The CDR3 covers 16 residues. CDR1 and CDR2 (germline): SGDLS, YYNGEE. The ends lost 0 bases at V and 4 bases at J; junction bases unmatched: 5. CDR3 sequence (DNA): TGTGCCAGCAGCGTAGGTCCTAGCGGGAGCGCAGATACGCAGTATTTT. Encoded protein: CASSVGPSGSADTQYF. Based on the CDR3 plus reference TRBV9 and TRBJ2-3, the full variable domain is DSGVTQTPKHLITATGQRVTLRCSPRSGDLSVYWYQQSLDQGLQFLIQYYNGEERAKGNILERFSAQQFPDLHSELNLSSLELGDSALYFCASSVGPSGSADTQYFGPGTRLTVL.

The V and J genes are TRBV20-1 and TRBJ2-7; D ambiguous. CDR1 and CDR2 from the germline V gene are DFQATT and SNEGSKA (reference sequence). The ends were cut back, 5 bases at V and 6 bases at J, with 11 bases in the middle. The CDR3 length is 11 residues. This chain's CDR3 is CSAPQVGEQYF. The CDR3 DNA is TGCAGTGCTCCCCAGGTTGGCGAGCAGTACTTC.

This clonotype has more than one count but fewer than ten. The rearrangement joins TRBV10-3 to TRBJ1-1; the D is unclear. Trimming took 11 bases from V and 3 from J, leaving 13 bases between them. Germline V gene lookup returns CDR1 ENHRY and CDR2 SYGVKD. The CDR3 totals 12 residues. CDR3 DNA: TGTGCCGCCCGCCGGGAAGACACTGAAGCTTTCTTT. This gives the protein CAARREDTEAFF.

This clonotype was observed many times. The chain joins TRBV3-1 to TRBJ1-5, with D possibly TRBD1 on 6 matching bases. The ends were cut back, 4 bases at V and 6 bases at J, with 16 bases in the middle. Per the germline V gene, CDR1 is LGHDT and CDR2 is YNNKEL (reference sequence). This CDR3 region has 15 residues. In DNA, the CDR3 is TGTGCCAGCAGCCCCCTGGGGGGGGGCAGTCAGCCCCAGCATTTT. It is translated as CASSPLGGGSQPQHF.

This clonotype was recorded many times. This sequence joins TRBV7-2 and TRBJ2-3; 11 bases line up with TRBD2. After removal of 5 bases from V and 4 bases from J, the junction contained 5 bases not matched to a gene. CDR1 is SGHTA and CDR2 is FQGNSA in the germline V gene. CDR3 length: 15 residues. DNA for the CDR3: TGTGCCAGCAGCGACGCTAGCGGGGGGCCAGATACGCAGTATTTT. As protein: CASSDASGGPDTQYF.

This clonotype was recorded at least ten times. The genes are TRBV20-1 and TRBJ1-6; no clear D. CDR1 DFQATT and CDR2 SNEGSKA come from the germline V gene (reference sequence). This CDR3 has 12 amino acids. V lost 4 bases, J lost 6 bases, and 7 bases lay in between. The CDR3 is CSAIDINSPLHF. CDR3 bases: TGCAGTGCTATTGACATTAATTCACCCCTCCACTTT.